The present T cell receptor (beta chain) was sequenced within a study of beta chain features in type 1 diabetes. The study reverse transcribed the entire isolated RNA, so it sequenced expressed TCRB transcripts. Profiled with immunoSEQ multiplex PCR; TCRdb holds only in-frame clones, not every one. The table shows around 500,000 clones, with about an eighth occurring only once. Germline CDR1 is SGHTA and CDR2 is FQGNSA. The CDR3 totals 14 residues. V trimming: 5 bases; J trimming: 10 bases; junction bases outside the gene matches: 8. Comments on this clone: Its matching antigen is unknown.

Study-wide findings and caveats: Shortening of TCRB CDR3s, moderate but significant, appeared in all four CD4+ subsets of Type 1 diabetes patients.

The source material was naive CD4+ T cells from blood. This clonotype was obtained from a woman younger than 35 in good health. The rearrangement joins TRBV7-2 to TRBJ2-1; TRBD2 aligns across 10 bases. The CDR3 DNA is TGTGCCAGCAGCGCCCCGGGACTAGCGCAGGAGCAGTTCTTC. It is translated as CASSAPGLAQEQFF.